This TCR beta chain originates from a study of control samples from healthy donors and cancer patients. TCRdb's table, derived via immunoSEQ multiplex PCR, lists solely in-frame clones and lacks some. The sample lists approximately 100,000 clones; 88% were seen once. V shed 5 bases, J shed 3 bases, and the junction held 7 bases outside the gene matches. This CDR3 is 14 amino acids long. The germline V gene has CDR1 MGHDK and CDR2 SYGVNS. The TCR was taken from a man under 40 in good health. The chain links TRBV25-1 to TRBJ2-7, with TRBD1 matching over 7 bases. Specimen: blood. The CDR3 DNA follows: TGTGCCAGCAGTCACCGGACAGGAGGCTACGAGCAGTACTTC. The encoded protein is CASSHRTGGYEQYF.